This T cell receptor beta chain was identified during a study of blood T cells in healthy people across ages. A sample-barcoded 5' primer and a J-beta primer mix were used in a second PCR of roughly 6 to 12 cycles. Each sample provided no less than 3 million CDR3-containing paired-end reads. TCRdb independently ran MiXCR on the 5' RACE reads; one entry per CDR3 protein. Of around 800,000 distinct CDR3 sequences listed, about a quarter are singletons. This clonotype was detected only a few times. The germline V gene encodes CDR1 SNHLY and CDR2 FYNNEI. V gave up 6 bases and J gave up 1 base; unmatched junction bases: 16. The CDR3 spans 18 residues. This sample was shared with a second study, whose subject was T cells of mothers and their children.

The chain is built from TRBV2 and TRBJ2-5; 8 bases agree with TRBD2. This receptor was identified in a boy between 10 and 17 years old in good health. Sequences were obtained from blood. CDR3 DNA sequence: TGTGCCAGCAGCCCGTTATCCCCTCTGGCGGGGGGCCAAGAGACCCAGTACTTC. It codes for CASSPLSPLAGGQETQYF.